The sequence of this TCR beta chain was determined in a study of blood T cell repertoires in COVID-19. Whole-study context: There were acute and convalescent COVID-19 samples, and they came from the United States, Italy and Spain. From T cells, B-cell-depleted T cells, or PBMCs came the material, which was cDNA or gDNA.

In the authors' methods: Researchers report that nucleated cell counts were estimated from reference gene primer amplification. The repertoire was sequenced with immunoSEQ multiplex PCR; TCRdb's copy has only in-frame clones and lacks some. V and J calls plus clone size are reproduced from that table; the DNA served to infer D and trimming. The sample includes 200,000 to 250,000 clones, roughly 85% of them seen just once. Enrolled during active infection, Seattle patients were then followed longitudinally. The origin of this receptor is a woman in her seventies with COVID-19, enrolled during active disease. Material for sequencing was peripheral blood.

The CDR3 spells CASSPDGLTGWHF. CDR3 bases: TGTGCCAGCTCACCAGATGGGTTGACAGGGTGGCATTTT. V gene TRBV18 combines with J gene TRBJ1-5; 7 positions match TRBD1. J was trimmed by 15 bases and V by 2 bases; bases with no gene match: 10. The CDR3 length is 13 residues. The germline gives CDR1 KGHSH, CDR2 LQKENI.